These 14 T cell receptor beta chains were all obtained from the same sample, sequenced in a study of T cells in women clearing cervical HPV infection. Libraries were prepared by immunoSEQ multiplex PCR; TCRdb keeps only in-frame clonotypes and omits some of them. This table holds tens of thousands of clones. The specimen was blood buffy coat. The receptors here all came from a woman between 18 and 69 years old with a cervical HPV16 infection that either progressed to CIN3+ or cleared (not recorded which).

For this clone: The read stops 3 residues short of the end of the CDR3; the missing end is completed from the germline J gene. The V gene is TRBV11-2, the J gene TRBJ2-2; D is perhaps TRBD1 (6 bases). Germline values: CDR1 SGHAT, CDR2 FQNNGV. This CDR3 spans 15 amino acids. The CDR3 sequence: CASSSGWDTDEKLFF. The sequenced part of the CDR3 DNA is TGTGCCAGCAGCTCCGGGTGGGACACTGACGAAAAG. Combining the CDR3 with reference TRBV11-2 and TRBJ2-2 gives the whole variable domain EAGVAQSPRYKIIEKRQSVAFWCNPISGHATLYWYQQILGQGPKLLIQFQNNGVVDDSQLPKDRFSAERLKGVDSTLKIQPAKLEDSAVYLCASSSGWDTDEKLFFGEGSRLTVL.

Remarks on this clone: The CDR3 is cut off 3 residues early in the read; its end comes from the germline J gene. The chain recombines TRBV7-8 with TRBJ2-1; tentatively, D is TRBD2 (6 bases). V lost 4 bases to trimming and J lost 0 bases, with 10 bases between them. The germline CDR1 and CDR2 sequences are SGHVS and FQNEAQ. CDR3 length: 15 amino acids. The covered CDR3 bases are TGTGCCAGCAGCTATAGCGGTGCCTCCTACAATGAG. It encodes CASSYSGASYNE. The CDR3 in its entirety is CASSYSGASYNEQFF.

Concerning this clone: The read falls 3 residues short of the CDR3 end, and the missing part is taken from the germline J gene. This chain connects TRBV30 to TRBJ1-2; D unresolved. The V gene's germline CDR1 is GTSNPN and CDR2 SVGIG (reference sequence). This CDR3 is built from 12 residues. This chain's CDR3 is CAWSDRSYDYTF. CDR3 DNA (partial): TGTGCCTGGAGTGACAGATCCTACGAC.

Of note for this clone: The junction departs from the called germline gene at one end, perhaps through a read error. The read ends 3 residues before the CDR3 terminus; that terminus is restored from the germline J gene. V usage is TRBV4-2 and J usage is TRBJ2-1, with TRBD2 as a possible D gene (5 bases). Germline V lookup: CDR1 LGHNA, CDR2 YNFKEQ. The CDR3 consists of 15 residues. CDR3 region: CASSHLADKDNEQFF. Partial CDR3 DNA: TGCGCCAGCAGCCACCTAGCAGATAAAGACAATGAG.

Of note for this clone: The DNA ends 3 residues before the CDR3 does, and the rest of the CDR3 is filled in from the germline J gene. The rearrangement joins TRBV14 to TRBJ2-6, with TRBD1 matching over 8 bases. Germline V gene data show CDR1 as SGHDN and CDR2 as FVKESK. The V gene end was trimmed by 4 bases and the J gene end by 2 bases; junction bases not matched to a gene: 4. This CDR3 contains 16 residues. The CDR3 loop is CASSRQGAPGANVLTF. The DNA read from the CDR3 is TGTGCCAGCAGCCGGCAGGGGGCTCCTGGGGCCAACGTC.

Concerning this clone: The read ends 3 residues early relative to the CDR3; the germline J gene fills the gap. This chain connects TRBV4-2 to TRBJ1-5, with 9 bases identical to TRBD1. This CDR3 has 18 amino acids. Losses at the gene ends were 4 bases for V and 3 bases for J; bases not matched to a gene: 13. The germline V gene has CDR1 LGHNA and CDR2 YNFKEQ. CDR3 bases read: TGTGCCAGCAGCCTCAACCATGGACAGGGGTATGACAATCAGCCC. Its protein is CASSLNHGQGYDNQP. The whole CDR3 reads CASSLNHGQGYDNQPQHF.

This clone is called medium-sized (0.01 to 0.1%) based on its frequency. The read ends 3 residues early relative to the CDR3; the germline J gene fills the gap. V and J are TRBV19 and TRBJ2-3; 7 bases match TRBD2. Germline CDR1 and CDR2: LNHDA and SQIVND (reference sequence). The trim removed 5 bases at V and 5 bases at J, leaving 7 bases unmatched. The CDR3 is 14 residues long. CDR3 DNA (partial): TGTGCCAGTAGTTGGGCGGGAGAGGAAGATACG. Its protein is CASSWAGEEDT. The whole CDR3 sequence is CASSWAGEEDTQYF.

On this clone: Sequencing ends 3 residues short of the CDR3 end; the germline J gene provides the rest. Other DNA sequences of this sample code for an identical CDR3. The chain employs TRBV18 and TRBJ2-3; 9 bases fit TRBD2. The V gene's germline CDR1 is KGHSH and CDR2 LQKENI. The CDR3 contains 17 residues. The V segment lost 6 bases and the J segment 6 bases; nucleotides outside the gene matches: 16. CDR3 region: CASSPPSGGPSQDTQYF. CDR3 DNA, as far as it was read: TGTGCCAGCTCCCCCCCCAGCGGGGGGCCTTCCCAGGATACG.

The CDR3 region is CASSLLALDPPDTQYF. CDR3 DNA, as far as it was read: TGCGCCAGCAGCTTACTAGCGCTCGACCCCCCAGATACG. The V gene is TRBV5-1, the J gene TRBJ2-3; 7 bases map to TRBD2. The sequenced fragment ends 3 residues before the CDR3 boundary, so the rest is inferred from the germline J gene. Trimming cost V 2 bases and J 4 bases; bases outside gene matches: 10. The CDR3 extends over 16 amino acids. Germline V CDR1 and CDR2: SGHRS, YFSETQ.

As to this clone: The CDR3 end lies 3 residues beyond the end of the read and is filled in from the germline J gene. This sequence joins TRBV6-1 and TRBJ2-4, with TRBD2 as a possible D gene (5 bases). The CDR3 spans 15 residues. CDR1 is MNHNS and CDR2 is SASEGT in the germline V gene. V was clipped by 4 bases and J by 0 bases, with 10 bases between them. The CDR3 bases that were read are TGTGCCAGCAGTGTGAGCGGACTAGCCAAAAACATT. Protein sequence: CASSVSGLAKNI. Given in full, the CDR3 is CASSVSGLAKNIQYF.

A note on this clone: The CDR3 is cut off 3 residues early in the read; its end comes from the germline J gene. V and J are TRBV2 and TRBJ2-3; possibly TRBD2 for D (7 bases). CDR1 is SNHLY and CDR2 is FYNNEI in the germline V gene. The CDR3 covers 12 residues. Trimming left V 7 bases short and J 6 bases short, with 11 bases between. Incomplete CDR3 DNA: TGTGCCAGCAAAACGGGGGGCGATACG. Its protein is CASKTGGDT. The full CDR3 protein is CASKTGGDTQYF. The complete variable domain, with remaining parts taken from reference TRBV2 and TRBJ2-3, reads EPEVTQTPSHQVTQMGQEVILRCVPISNHLYFYWYRQILGQKVEFLVSFYNNEISEKSEIFDDQFSVERPDGSNFTLKIRSTKLEDSAMYFCASKTGGDTQYFGPGTRLTVL.

The CDR3: CASRLAGVEKLFF. The DNA read from the CDR3 is TGTGCCAGTAGGCTGGCAGGGGTTGAAAAA. The chain carries TRBV19 and TRBJ1-4; tentatively, D is TRBD1 (6 bases). The read is 3 residues too short to cover the CDR3 end, so that end is filled in from the germline J gene. Germline-derived CDR1 and CDR2 are LNHDA and SQIVND (reference sequence). V was trimmed by 6 bases and J by 7 bases, leaving 12 bases between them. CDR3 length: 13 amino acids.

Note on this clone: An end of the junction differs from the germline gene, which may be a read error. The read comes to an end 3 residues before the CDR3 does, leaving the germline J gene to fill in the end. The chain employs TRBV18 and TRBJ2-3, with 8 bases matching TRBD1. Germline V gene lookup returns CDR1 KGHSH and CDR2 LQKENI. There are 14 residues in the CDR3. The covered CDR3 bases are TGTGCCAGCTCACTAGGACAGGGCGCAGAGACG. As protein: CASSLGQGAET. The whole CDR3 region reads CASSLGQGAETQYF.

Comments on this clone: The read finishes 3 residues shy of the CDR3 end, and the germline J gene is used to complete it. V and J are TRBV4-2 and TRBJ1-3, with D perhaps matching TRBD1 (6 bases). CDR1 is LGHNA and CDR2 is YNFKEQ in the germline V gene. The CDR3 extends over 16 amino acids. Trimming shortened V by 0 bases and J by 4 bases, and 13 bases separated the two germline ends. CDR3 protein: CASSQDLAGAGNTIYF. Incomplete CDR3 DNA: TGTGCCAGCAGCCAAGATCTAGCAGGGGCGGGAAACACC.